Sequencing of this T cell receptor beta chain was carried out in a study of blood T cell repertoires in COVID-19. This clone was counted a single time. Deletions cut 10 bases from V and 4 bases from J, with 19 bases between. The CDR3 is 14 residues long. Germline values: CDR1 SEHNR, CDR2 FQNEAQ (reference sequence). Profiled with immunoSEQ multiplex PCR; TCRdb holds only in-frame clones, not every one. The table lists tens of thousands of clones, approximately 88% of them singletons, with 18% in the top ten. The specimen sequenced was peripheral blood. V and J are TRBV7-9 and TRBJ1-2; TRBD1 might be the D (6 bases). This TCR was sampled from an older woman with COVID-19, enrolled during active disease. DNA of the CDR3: TGTGCCACGACCAGGGGCGCAAGAGTCTATGGCTACACCTTC. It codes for CATTRGARVYGYTF.